This entry describes one T cell receptor (beta chain). Its antigen is unknown. When sampled, the donors appeared nominally healthy, though they likely had unrecorded immune exposures. The data were taken from a study of cytomegalovirus exposure and HLA in healthy donors. 13 Jbeta primers and 60 Vbeta primers were used for the PCR. Some clones are missing from TCRdb's copy, which holds only in-frame ones; the method was immunoSEQ multiplex PCR. The top ten clones hold approximately 6% of a sample with under 150,000 clones, about 73% of them seen once. Per germline, CDR1 WNHNN and CDR2 SYGVQD (reference sequence). Trimming cost V 0 bases and J 1 base, with 8 bases left between them. This CDR3 is built from 15 residues. Overall study results and limits: A later analysis appeared to link common viral pathogens to several of the most significant clusters. Productive status was seen about 90% or about 30% of the time for most TCR beta V segments in an earlier analysis. A few V segments could not be told apart, such as TRBV6-2 and TRBV6-3, and were left out.

The receptor was isolated from a woman between 35 and 50 years old in good health and CMV-seronegative. Input material: PBMCs. This rearrangement joins TRBV10-1 to TRBJ2-3; D might be TRBD2 (7 bases). DNA for the CDR3: TGCGCCAGCAGTGAGTCGGGGGGGCGCACAGATACGCAGTATTTT. This codes for CASSESGGRTDTQYF.